Each of the 20 T cell receptor beta chains below was sequenced from the same sample in a study of cytotoxic CD8 clonotypes in ibrutinib-treated CLL. Generated by immunoSEQ multiplex PCR, the TCRdb table keeps only in-frame clones and is missing some. The data show 150,000 to 200,000 clones, roughly 72% seen once. This specimen consisted of PBMCs, obtained after 24 months of ibrutinib treatment. The receptors shown here come from a human donor with chronic lymphocytic leukemia.

The rearrangement uses TRBV9 and TRBJ2-1; unclear D gene. CDR3 length equals 12 residues. Germline V CDR1 and CDR2: SGDLS, YYNGEE. Trimming shortened V by 0 bases and J by 5 bases, and 3 bases separated the two germline ends. The CDR3 DNA reads as TGTGCCAGCAGCGTAGTTAACAATGAGCAGTTCTTC. As protein: CASSVVNNEQFF.

V usage is TRBV29-1 and J usage is TRBJ2-1; 8 bases are a match to TRBD2. Trimming cost V 4 bases and J 0 bases; bases outside gene matches: 8. This CDR3 is built from 16 residues. CDR1 and CDR2 from the germline V gene are SQVTM and ANQGSEA. This CDR3 reads CSVVLAELLSYNEQFF. Here the CDR3 DNA reads TGCAGCGTTGTACTAGCGGAGTTACTCTCCTACAATGAGCAGTTCTTC.

The chain combines TRBV29-1 with TRBJ2-1; no reliable D call. Germline CDR1 and CDR2: SQVTM and ANQGSEA. CDR3 size: 8 residues. The ends were cut back, 7 bases at V and 8 bases at J, with 3 bases in the middle. The CDR3 DNA sequence: TGCAGCGGCGATGAGCAGTTCTTC. Protein sequence: CSGDEQFF.

The gene calls are TRBV7-8 and TRBJ1-1; TRBD1 matches at 9 bases. The CDR3 has 15 amino acids. With 5 bases clipped from V and 3 bases from J, the junction kept 7 bases outside the gene matches. CDR1 and CDR2 from the germline V gene are SGHVS and FQNEAQ. CDR3 sequence (DNA): TGTGCCAGCAGCGTTGGACAGGGGATCGACACTGAAGCTTTCTTT. Encoded protein: CASSVGQGIDTEAFF.

This chain joins TRBV4-1 and TRBJ2-5; D possibly uses TRBD1 or TRBD2 (6 bases each). The germline V gene encodes CDR1 MGHRA and CDR2 YSYEKL. Between the trimmed V and J ends, which lost 1 base and 4 bases, there was a span of 10 bases. This CDR3 has 14 residues. In DNA form, the CDR3 reads TGCGCCAGCAGCCAAGTGGGGGGCCGAGAGACCCAGTACTTC. Translating gives CASSQVGGRETQYF.

The chain recombines TRBV7-6 with TRBJ2-3; D might be TRBD1 or TRBD2, each matching 5 bases. The length of the CDR3 is 17 residues. Between the trimmed V and J ends, which lost 4 bases and 7 bases, there was a span of 24 bases. Germline V CDR1 and CDR2: SGHVS, FNYEAQ. The CDR3 DNA reads as TGTGCCAGCAGCTCTCCCCGCTCAAAAAGGGACCGGTATACGCAGTATTTT. Protein sequence: CASSSPRSKRDRYTQYF.

The chain recombines TRBV5-1 with TRBJ2-1; maybe TRBD2 (5 bases). The V and J ends lost 2 bases and 2 bases respectively, with 14 bases between them. The CDR3 loop spans 16 amino acids. CDR1 and CDR2 (germline): SGHRS, YFSETQ. CDR3 bases: TGCGCCAGCAGCTTAGAGACCACGGGAACCTACAATGAGCAGTTCTTC. Translation: CASSLETTGTYNEQFF.

This CDR3 is CASSQEVTGDQPQHF. Here the CDR3 DNA reads TGCGCCAGCAGCCAAGAGGTGACAGGGGATCAGCCCCAGCATTTT. The chain carries TRBV4-3 and TRBJ1-5, with TRBD1 identical over 8 bases. CDR3 length: 15 amino acids. With 0 bases clipped from V and 5 bases from J, the junction kept 3 bases outside the gene matches. CDR1 is LGHNA, CDR2 YSLEER, per germline.

This sequence joins TRBV11-2 and TRBJ1-1; 7 bases map to TRBD1. The trim removed 2 bases at V and 5 bases at J, leaving 5 bases unmatched. Germline values: CDR1 SGHAT, CDR2 FQNNGV. The CDR3 consists of 14 residues. For the CDR3, the DNA is TGTGCCAGCAGCTTATCTAGGGGGCGGACTGAAGCTTTCTTT. Its protein is CASSLSRGRTEAFF.

The chain has TRBV11-2 and TRBJ2-7; D is possibly TRBD1 (5 bases). This CDR3 is built from 14 residues. Trimming left V 6 bases short and J 8 bases short, with 20 bases between. Germline V gene lookup returns CDR1 SGHAT and CDR2 FQNNGV. The CDR3 sequence is CASRKQDYAGQQYF. DNA of the CDR3: TGTGCCAGCAGGAAACAGGATTACGCTGGCCAGCAGTACTTC. Drawing the rest from reference TRBV11-2 and TRBJ2-7, the complete variable domain is EAGVAQSPRYKIIEKRQSVAFWCNPISGHATLYWYQQILGQGPKLLIQFQNNGVVDDSQLPKDRFSAERLKGVDSTLKIQPAKLEDSAVYLCASRKQDYAGQQYFGPGTRLTVT.

The genes are TRBV7-7 and TRBJ2-1; maybe TRBD1 (6 bases). V lost 3 bases to trimming and J lost 5 bases, with 8 bases between them. The CDR3 runs to 13 residues. Per germline, CDR1 SSHAT and CDR2 FNYEAQ (reference sequence). The CDR3 here is CASSLGQNNEQFF. The CDR3 coding sequence is TGTGCCAGCAGCTTGGGACAAAACAATGAGCAGTTCTTC.

This sequence joins TRBV7-2 and TRBJ1-2; 9 bases fit TRBD1. Germline CDR1 and CDR2: SGHTA and FQGNSA. There are 13 residues in the CDR3. With 5 bases clipped from V and 5 bases from J, the junction kept 3 bases outside the gene matches. In DNA, the CDR3 is TGTGCCAGCAGCCGGACAGGGGAGTATGGCTACACCTTC. Encoded protein: CASSRTGEYGYTF.

The rearrangement uses TRBV15 and TRBJ2-5; D is undetermined. V shed 3 bases and J shed 2 bases, with 10 bases lying between them. Germline values: CDR1 LNHNV, CDR2 YYDKDF (reference sequence). The CDR3 runs to 14 residues. In nucleotides, the CDR3 is TGTGCCACCAGCAGTAGAACAGTACAAGAGACCCAGTACTTC. This encodes CATSSRTVQETQYF.

This sequence joins TRBV4-1 and TRBJ2-1; D not certain. V dropped 1 base and J dropped 7 bases, with 5 bases sitting between them. The CDR3 extends over 12 amino acids. Germline V gives CDR1 MGHRA, CDR2 YSYEKL. The DNA for the CDR3 is TGCGCCAGCAGCCAAGGCCCGAATGAGCAGTTCTTC. Translated, it gives CASSQGPNEQFF.

The chain couples TRBV7-9 to TRBJ1-2; 7 bases are a match to TRBD1. CDR1 and CDR2 (germline): SEHNR, FQNEAQ (reference sequence). The CDR3 extends over 14 amino acids. Unmatched junction bases numbered 7, after V lost 7 bases and J lost 2 bases. This CDR3 reads CASKGAINNYGYTF. CDR3 nucleotides: TGTGCCAGCAAGGGGGCTATTAACAACTATGGCTACACCTTC.

This clone was seen only once. The chain is built from TRBV11-2 and TRBJ2-3, with D uncertain. This CDR3 spans 12 amino acids. V was trimmed by 3 bases and J by 0 bases, leaving 1 base between them. Germline V CDR1 and CDR2: SGHAT, FQNNGV. In DNA, the CDR3 is TGTGCCAGCAGCTTGAGCACAGATACGCAGTATTTT. This encodes CASSLSTDTQYF. Looking up the rest from reference TRBV11-2 and TRBJ2-3 gives the full variable domain: EAGVAQSPRYKIIEKRQSVAFWCNPISGHATLYWYQQILGQGPKLLIQFQNNGVVDDSQLPKDRFSAERLKGVDSTLKIQPAKLEDSAVYLCASSLSTDTQYFGPGTRLTVL.

The J gene is TRBJ2-1, the V gene TRBV27; D gene ambiguous. The CDR3 is made up of 15 amino acids. CDR1 and CDR2 (germline): MNHEY, SMNVEV (reference sequence). V was pared by 0 bases and J by 5 bases, with 11 bases between. This CDR3 reads CASSLSIELNNEQFF. DNA of the CDR3: TGTGCCAGCAGTTTATCGATCGAACTTAACAATGAGCAGTTCTTC.

The chain employs TRBV9 and TRBJ2-7; 9 nucleotides agree with TRBD1. V was pared by 3 bases and J by 1 base, with 14 bases of the junction left unmatched. The CDR3 sequence is 18 residues long. CDR1 and CDR2 from the germline V gene are SGDLS and YYNGEE. This CDR3 is CASSAHLPDGTGSYEQYF. CDR3 sequence (DNA): TGTGCCAGCAGCGCACACCTCCCCGACGGGACAGGGTCCTACGAGCAGTACTTC.

Concerning this clone: This CDR3 is also generated by other DNA sequences in the sample. The rearrangement links TRBV7-2 to TRBJ1-4; D is perhaps TRBD1 (6 bases). The CDR3 runs 15 residues. Trimming removed 3 bases at V and 6 bases at J, with 14 bases between. In germline, CDR1 is SGHTA, CDR2 FQGNSA. In DNA, the CDR3 is TGTGCCAGCAGCTTTCTGCCACAGGGTCATGAAAAACTGTTTTTT. This sequence encodes CASSFLPQGHEKLFF.

V is TRBV11-2 and J is TRBJ2-7; 9 nucleotides agree with TRBD2. Germline CDR1 is SGHAT and CDR2 is FQNNGV. With 3 bases clipped from V and 0 bases from J, the junction kept 3 bases outside the gene matches. The CDR3 has 15 residues. This CDR3 is CASSLSGGSSYEQYF. For the CDR3, the DNA is TGTGCCAGCAGCTTGAGCGGGGGGAGCTCCTACGAGCAGTACTTC.